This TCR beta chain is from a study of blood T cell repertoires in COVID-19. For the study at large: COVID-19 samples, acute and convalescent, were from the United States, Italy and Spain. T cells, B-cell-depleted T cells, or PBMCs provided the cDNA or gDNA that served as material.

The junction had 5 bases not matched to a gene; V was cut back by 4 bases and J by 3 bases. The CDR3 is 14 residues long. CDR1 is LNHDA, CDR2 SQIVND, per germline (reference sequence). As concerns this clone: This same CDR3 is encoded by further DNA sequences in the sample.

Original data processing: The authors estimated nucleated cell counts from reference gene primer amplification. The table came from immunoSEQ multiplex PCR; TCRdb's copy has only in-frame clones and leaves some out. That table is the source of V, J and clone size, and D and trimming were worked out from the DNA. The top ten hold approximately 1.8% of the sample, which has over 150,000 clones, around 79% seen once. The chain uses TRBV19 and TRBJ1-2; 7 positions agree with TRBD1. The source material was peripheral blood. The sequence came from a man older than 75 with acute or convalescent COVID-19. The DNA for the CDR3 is TGTGCCAGTAGTACCCTTACAGGGGACTATGGCTACACCTTC. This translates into CASSTLTGDYGYTF.